This TCR beta chain was retrieved from a study of naive CD8 T cells in extremely preterm neonates. Study-level results: Compared with older groups, preterm CDR3s were shorter, with fewer N additions and less trimming.

Healthy nonsmoking adults and healthy children aged roughly 15-56 months donated peripheral blood. Sorted naive CD8+ T cell numbers ranged ~19,000 to ~110,000. With regard to this clone: What it binds is not known.

Method: immunoSEQ multiplex PCR; TCRdb's copy keeps in-frame clones and lacks some. Of about 7,900 clones in the sample, about 98% were seen once. V lost 3 bases and J 3 bases, leaving 5 bases between the germline ends. Looked up from germline, CDR1 is LNHNV and CDR2 is YYDKDF (reference sequence). The CDR3 extends over 12 amino acids. This clonotype originated in a human donor in good health. Sequenced sample: naive CD8+ T cells from blood. J is TRBJ2-5 and V is TRBV15; D is ambiguous. The CDR3 loop reads CATSSYEETQYF. The CDR3 DNA reads TGTGCCACCAGCAGCTATGAAGAGACCCAGTACTTC.